This note documents a single T cell receptor (beta chain) sequence. This CDR3 contains 15 residues. The germline V and J ends were trimmed by 4 bases and 9 bases, with 17 bases remaining between them. Looked up from germline, CDR1 is SGDLS and CDR2 is YYNGEE. Per the original data handling: Amplification from reference gene primers served as the basis for estimated nucleated cell counts. Assay used: immunoSEQ multiplex PCR; TCRdb lists only in-frame clones, some missing. The V and J calls and clone size come from that table; D and trimming were worked out from the DNA. Counted here are about 320,000 clones, 90% to 95% occurring once; the ten biggest clones make up roughly 3.6%. Exposed volunteers were people who met a COVID-19 case within 2 weeks before study entry. The data were obtained in a study of blood T cell repertoires in COVID-19. Across the whole study: Samples of COVID-19 (acute and convalescent) were obtained from the United States, Italy and Spain.

The J gene is TRBJ1-6, the V gene TRBV9, with D hard to call. This TCR derives from a woman in her 30s who had been exposed to COVID-19. Material for sequencing was PBMCs or T cells enriched from blood (not recorded which). In nucleotides, the CDR3 is TGTGCCAGCAGCCCCCGTTCGGGTTTGGGTTCACCCCTCCACTTT. Translating it yields CASSPRSGLGSPLHF.